A single sample is the source of the 17 T cell receptor beta chains below, sequenced in a study of CD8 T cells in Susac syndrome. With random hexamers, roughly 0.45 to 1 ug RNA was reverse transcribed. TCRdb recomputed calls from the immunoSEQ multiplex PCR reads with MiXCR, one row per CDR3 protein. In the table there are around 150,000 distinct CDR3 sequences, roughly 95% of which are singletons. The sample consisted of CD4+ T cells from PBMCs. These receptors were taken from a human donor with multiple sclerosis.

The rearrangement uses TRBV28 and TRBJ1-5; no reliable D call. CDR1 MDHEN and CDR2 SYDVKM come from the germline V gene. The CDR3 extends over 14 amino acids. The ends were cut back, 4 bases at V and 1 base at J, with 8 bases in the middle. CDR3 amino acids: CASSYRISNQPQHF. The CDR3 nucleotides are TGTGCCAGCAGTTACAGAATCAGCAATCAGCCCCAGCATTTT.

The V and J genes are TRBV24-1 and TRBJ2-7; D remains ambiguous. V was cut by 5 bases and J by 2 bases, with 15 bases left in between. This CDR3 has 15 amino acids. Germline CDR1 is KGHDR and CDR2 is SFDVKD. This chain's CDR3 is CATSGVHLPTYEQYF. CDR3 sequence (DNA): TGTGCCACCAGTGGTGTCCACCTTCCCACCTACGAGCAGTACTTC.

The gene calls are TRBV6-5 and TRBJ2-7; D is possibly TRBD1 or TRBD2 (5 bases each). Germline V gene lookup returns CDR1 MNHEY and CDR2 SVGAGI. This CDR3 region has 17 residues. Trimming stripped 3 bases from V and 0 bases from J, with 18 bases between. The CDR3 DNA follows: TGTGCCAGCAGTTATCGGTTCCCAGGGACGAACTCCTACGAGCAGTACTTC. It specifies CASSYRFPGTNSYEQYF.

The chain has TRBV7-9 and TRBJ2-3, with D possibly matching TRBD1 (5 bases). Germline V gives CDR1 SEHNR, CDR2 FQNEAQ (reference sequence). V shed 5 bases and J shed 1 base, with 13 bases lying between them. This CDR3 comprises 15 residues. CDR3 nucleotides: TGTGCCAGCAGCAAAAGCCTCAGGGGCACAGATACGCAGTATTTT. This codes for CASSKSLRGTDTQYF.

The chain has TRBV7-9 and TRBJ1-1, with unresolved D. V was pared by 4 bases and J by 1 base, with 19 bases between. The CDR3 contains 17 residues. Germline lookup yields CDR1 SEHNR and CDR2 FQNEAQ (reference sequence). The CDR3 DNA is TGTGCCAGCAGCTCATTCCGGGGAGTTAAATCGAACACTGAAGCTTTCTTT. This gives the protein CASSSFRGVKSNTEAFF.

The count of this clonotype is one. CDR3 sequence: CAWRAVGDYGYTF. CDR3 in DNA: TGTGCCTGGAGGGCAGTGGGGGACTATGGCTACACCTTC. This chain joins TRBV30 and TRBJ1-2; D is possibly TRBD1 (5 bases). Germline CDR1 is GTSNPN and CDR2 is SVGIG (reference sequence). The CDR3 sequence is 13 residues long. Trimming left V 3 bases short and J 3 bases short, with 11 bases between.

The chain links TRBV6-2 or TRBV6-3 to TRBJ1-1; no clear D gene. Germline CDR1 MNHEY, CDR2 SVGEGT. The CDR3 has 13 amino acids. V was pared by 4 bases and J by 1 base, with 7 bases between. Here the CDR3 reads CASSFAENTEAFF. For the CDR3, the DNA is TGTGCCAGCAGTTTCGCGGAGAACACTGAAGCTTTCTTT.

The chain combines TRBV3-1 with TRBJ2-3, with D possibly being TRBD2 (5 bases). CDR3 length equals 15 residues. The V end lost 1 base, the J end lost 1 base, and 9 bases lay between the germline ends. Germline V gene data show CDR1 as LGHDT and CDR2 as YNNKEL (reference sequence). CDR3 region: CASSQGGSGTDTQYF. The CDR3 region has the DNA TGTGCCAGCAGCCAAGGTGGTAGCGGCACAGATACGCAGTATTTT.

This clonotype was recorded only once. Here the CDR3 reads CASSPRTGGGYGYTF. CDR3 nucleotides: TGTGCCAGCAGTCCCCGGACAGGGGGAGGCTATGGCTACACCTTC. The J gene is TRBJ1-2, the V gene TRBV12-3 or TRBV12-4; 10 bases match TRBD1. The CDR3 sequence is 15 residues long. After removal of 5 bases from V and 4 bases from J, the junction contained 7 bases not matched to a gene.

The chain is built from TRBV9 and TRBJ2-3, with D unclear. CDR1 is SGDLS and CDR2 is YYNGEE in the germline V gene. This CDR3 has 12 residues. The V and J ends lost 0 bases and 5 bases respectively, with 4 bases between them. DNA of the CDR3: TGTGCCAGCAGCGTAGTGTTAGATACGCAGTATTTT. Protein product: CASSVVLDTQYF.

Written as DNA, the CDR3 is TGCAGTGCTCCCGACAGCGGGGGCTCCTACAATGAGCAGTTCTTC. Encoded protein: CSAPDSGGSYNEQFF. V is TRBV20-1 and J is TRBJ2-1; TRBD2 aligns across 8 bases. After removal of 5 bases from V and 0 bases from J, the junction contained 6 bases not matched to a gene. Germline V gene lookup returns CDR1 DFQATT and CDR2 SNEGSKA (reference sequence). The CDR3 spans 15 residues.

J is TRBJ2-4 and V is TRBV7-9; possible D gene TRBD1, 6 bases. This CDR3 spans 14 amino acids. V was shortened by 3 bases and J by 5 bases, with 11 bases between the two germline ends. Germline lookup yields CDR1 SEHNR and CDR2 FQNEAQ (reference sequence). DNA for the CDR3: TGTGCCAGCAGCTTTCCGGGACACCAAAACATTCAGTACTTC. This sequence encodes CASSFPGHQNIQYF.

The chain combines TRBV6-1 with TRBJ1-4, with 10 bases fitting TRBD1. The V segment lost 3 bases and the J segment 8 bases; nucleotides outside the gene matches: 6. The CDR3 is 15 amino acids. Germline CDR1 is MNHNS and CDR2 is SASEGT. CDR3 amino acids: CASSEGQGIREKLFF. The CDR3 DNA sequence: TGTGCCAGCAGTGAGGGACAGGGGATTCGAGAAAAACTGTTTTTT.

DNA for the CDR3: TGTGCCAGCAGCTTAAGTGGGGGCGCACACTATGGCTACACCTTC. Its protein product is CASSLSGGAHYGYTF. The chain is built from TRBV5-5 and TRBJ1-2, with D possibly being TRBD1 (6 bases). The germline CDR1 and CDR2 sequences are SGHKS and YYEKEE (reference sequence). CDR3 length: 15 amino acids. The V end lost 2 bases, the J end lost 3 bases, and 14 bases lay between the germline ends.

This clonotype was detected a few times. V gene TRBV7-6 combines with J gene TRBJ1-4; 10 bases align to TRBD1. This CDR3 is built from 14 residues. Losses at the gene ends were 6 bases for V and 5 bases for J; bases not matched to a gene: 3. CDR1 SGHVS and CDR2 FNYEAQ come from the germline V gene. The CDR3 coding sequence is TGTGCCAGCAGTTTGGGACAGGGGAATGAAAAACTGTTTTTT. It encodes CASSLGQGNEKLFF.

The chain uses TRBV5-6 and TRBJ1-1; D remains ambiguous. The length of the CDR3 is 13 residues. Germline lookup yields CDR1 SGHDT and CDR2 YYEEEE. With 0 bases removed from V and 3 bases from J, the gap between germline ends came to 6 bases. Here the CDR3 DNA reads TGTGCCAGCAGCTTGGACGGGGACACTGAAGCTTTCTTT. Its translation is CASSLDGDTEAFF.

The rearrangement joins TRBV4-3 to TRBJ2-7; 12 bases line up with TRBD2. The CDR3 is 16 residues long. In germline, CDR1 is LGHNA, CDR2 YSLEER. V lost 1 base, J lost 6 bases, and 7 bases stayed unmatched. The CDR3 sequence is CASSQVGASGRGEQYF. The CDR3 DNA is TGCGCCAGCAGCCAAGTTGGGGCTAGCGGGAGGGGCGAGCAGTACTTC.